These 25 T cell receptor beta chains originate from one sample sequenced in a study of cytomegalovirus exposure and HLA in healthy donors. In the PCR, 60 Vbeta and 13 Jbeta primers were used. Assay: immunoSEQ multiplex PCR; the TCRdb copy retains only in-frame clones and omits some. The sample lists roughly 80,000 clones, approximately 84% seen once, with 2.4% in the top ten. Sequenced: PBMCs. These receptors all stem from a woman aged 45-65 years in good health and CMV-seronegative.

V and J are TRBV6-1 and TRBJ1-3; TRBD1 aligns across 7 bases. Germline values: CDR1 MNHNS, CDR2 SASEGT. V shed 4 bases and J 1 base; nucleotides not matched to a gene: 4. The CDR3 is 15 amino acids. The CDR3 loop is CASSVDRASGNTIYF. The CDR3 nucleotides read TGTGCCAGCAGTGTAGACAGGGCATCTGGAAACACCATATATTTT.

V usage is TRBV4-2 and J usage is TRBJ2-3; tentatively, D is TRBD1 (6 bases). CDR1 is LGHNA and CDR2 is YNFKEQ in the germline V gene. Trimming took 4 bases from V and 0 from J, leaving 17 bases between them. The CDR3 length is 17 residues. CDR3 sequence (DNA): TGTGCCAGCAGCCCCAGACAGGCCCTTAGAAGCACAGATACGCAGTATTTT. Protein sequence: CASSPRQALRSTDTQYF.

V usage is TRBV19 and J usage is TRBJ1-1; TRBD1 might be the D (6 bases). The CDR3 is 13 residues long. CDR1 and CDR2 (germline): LNHDA, SQIVND (reference sequence). Trimming left V 3 bases short and J 6 bases short, with 11 bases between. The CDR3: CASSITAGAEAFF. Written as DNA, the CDR3 is TGTGCCAGTAGTATTACGGCAGGGGCTGAAGCTTTCTTT.

V and J are TRBV28 and TRBJ2-7; 14 nucleotides line up with TRBD2. This CDR3 comprises 16 residues. CDR1 MDHEN and CDR2 SYDVKM come from the germline V gene. V shed 5 bases, J shed 2 bases, and the junction held 5 bases outside the gene matches. The CDR3 spells CASSEGTSGRPYEQYF. The CDR3 DNA reads TGTGCCAGCAGTGAGGGGACTAGCGGGAGACCCTACGAGCAGTACTTC.

This clone appeared once. The chain employs TRBV19 and TRBJ1-5; the D gene is possibly TRBD1 (5 bases). This CDR3 contains 15 residues. The V end was cut by 4 bases, the J end by 8 bases, with 18 bases between. Germline V lookup: CDR1 LNHDA, CDR2 SQIVND (reference sequence). As DNA, the CDR3 is TGTGCCAGTAGTACGGCGGATGGCGGAGGGGAGCCCCAGCATTTT. Translated, it gives CASSTADGGGEPQHF.

This clone is a singleton in its sample. The rearrangement uses TRBV6-6 and TRBJ1-2; the match to TRBD1 covers 7 bases. Germline CDR1 reads MNHNY; CDR2 reads SVGAGI (reference sequence). This CDR3 is built from 14 residues. V trimming: 5 bases; J trimming: 4 bases; junction bases outside the gene matches: 7. The CDR3 protein is CASSDRDRAYGYTF. CDR3 nucleotide sequence: TGTGCCAGCAGTGACCGAGACAGGGCCTATGGCTACACCTTC.

J is TRBJ2-3 and V is TRBV6-6; 9 nucleotides line up with TRBD2. In germline, CDR1 is MNHNY, CDR2 SVGAGI (reference sequence). J lost 3 bases, V lost 2 bases, and 6 bases had no gene match. CDR3 length: 16 amino acids. The CDR3 DNA reads as TGTGCCAGCAGTTACAGTGCGGGGGGGCTTACAGATACGCAGTATTTT. This codes for CASSYSAGGLTDTQYF.

This sequence joins TRBV6-6 and TRBJ2-5; a weak D match, TRBD2 (6 bases). The CDR3 has 14 residues. Germline loops: CDR1 MNHNY, CDR2 SVGAGI (reference sequence). V dropped 5 bases and J dropped 2 bases, with 12 bases sitting between them. The CDR3 region has the DNA TGTGCCAGCAGTCTCCGACTAGTACAAGAGACCCAGTACTTC. The encoded protein is CASSLRLVQETQYF.

The rearrangement links TRBV2 to TRBJ2-7; D is ambiguous. CDR1 SNHLY and CDR2 FYNNEI come from the germline V gene. The CDR3 has 11 amino acids. With 10 bases removed from V and 7 bases from J, the gap between germline ends came to 14 bases. CDR3 DNA: TGTGCCATCCTAGAACCAGCGGAGCAGTACTTC. It codes for CAILEPAEQYF.

The chain recombines TRBV7-2 with TRBJ2-1; possibly TRBD2 for D (5 bases). Trimming shortened V by 0 bases and J by 8 bases, and 14 bases separated the two germline ends. This CDR3 is 15 amino acids long. Germline V gene data show CDR1 as SGHTA and CDR2 as FQGNSA. The chain's CDR3 is CASSLAPVLRDEQFF. The CDR3, as DNA: TGTGCCAGCAGCTTAGCACCCGTCCTGAGGGATGAGCAGTTCTTC.

This clone was found a few times. Compared with germline, one end of the junction differs, possibly owing to a read error. The chain has TRBV7-7 and TRBJ2-7; TRBD2 matches at 14 bases. The CDR3 sequence is 16 residues long. Germline V gene data show CDR1 as SSHAT and CDR2 as FNYEAQ (reference sequence). CDR3 protein: CASSLDGTSGSHEQYF. Here the CDR3 DNA reads TGTGCTAGCAGCTTAGACGGGACTAGCGGGAGCCACGAGCAGTACTTC.

The CDR3 loop is CASSSDITYEQYF. In DNA, the CDR3 is TGTGCCAGCAGTTCAGACATCACCTACGAGCAGTACTTC. The chain links TRBV28 to TRBJ2-7, with no clear D. Germline V CDR1 and CDR2: MDHEN, SYDVKM. Trimming left V 4 bases short and J 2 bases short, with 9 bases between. The CDR3 runs to 13 residues.

The chain couples TRBV28 to TRBJ2-1; maybe TRBD1 (5 bases). Germline CDR1 and CDR2: MDHEN and SYDVKM. Trimming pared 1 base from V and 9 bases from J, leaving 7 bases between. There are 12 residues in the CDR3. The CDR3 region is CASSLFGAEQFF. The CDR3 DNA reads TGTGCCAGCAGTTTATTTGGGGCTGAGCAGTTCTTC.

The rearrangement joins TRBV9 to TRBJ1-3; D is perhaps TRBD1 (6 bases). Germline lookup yields CDR1 SGDLS and CDR2 YYNGEE. Trimming took 2 bases from V and 8 from J, leaving 11 bases between them. CDR3 size: 13 residues. The CDR3 here is CASSVGQVDTIYF. The CDR3 DNA is TGTGCCAGCAGCGTGGGACAAGTCGACACCATATATTTT.

This chain links TRBV5-1 with TRBJ2-1, with 8 bases that match TRBD2. After removal of 5 bases from V and 0 bases from J, the junction contained 13 bases not matched to a gene. Germline-derived CDR1 and CDR2 are SGHRS and YFSETQ. The CDR3 spans 18 residues. CDR3 DNA: TGCGCCAGCAGTTACGGACTAGCCCCCCCTGGCTCCTACAATGAGCAGTTCTTC. Translated: CASSYGLAPPGSYNEQFF.

As regards this clone: The junction and the germline gene differ at one end; a read error may be behind it. The chain carries TRBV6-5 and TRBJ1-1; 9 bases fit TRBD1. The CDR3 is 12 residues long. In germline, CDR1 is MNHEY, CDR2 SVGAGI. The CDR3 DNA is TGTGCCAGCAGGACCCCGGGACAGGGACTTGGGTTT. This translates into CASRTPGQGLGF.

The chain recombines TRBV5-1 with TRBJ2-7; 10 positions match TRBD1. The CDR3 spans 19 residues. Per germline, CDR1 SGHRS and CDR2 YFSETQ. The ends lost 0 bases at V and 6 bases at J; junction bases unmatched: 18. The chain's CDR3 is CASSLGGTGVSPFTGEQYF. CDR3 sequence (DNA): TGCGCCAGCAGCTTGGGTGGGACAGGGGTCTCCCCCTTTACCGGCGAGCAGTACTTC.

With regard to this clone: The germline gene is not matched at one end of the junction; a read error may be the cause. The CDR3 here is CASSKAGAGVTEQYF. CDR3 bases: TGTGCTAGCAGCAAGGCGGGTGCGGGAGTGACCGAGCAGTACTTC. V gene TRBV7-7 combines with J gene TRBJ2-7; 7 positions agree with TRBD2. CDR3 length: 15 amino acids. Per germline, CDR1 SSHAT and CDR2 FNYEAQ (reference sequence).

The V call is TRBV23-1, the J call TRBJ2-7, with 9 positions matching TRBD1. TRBV23-1 is noted as an ORF with a role that remains uncertain. J lost 7 bases, V lost 3 bases, and 16 bases had no gene match. This CDR3 spans 17 amino acids. The CDR3 sequence is CASSHTPGQGPDLEQYF. The DNA of the CDR3 is TGCGCCAGCAGTCACACCCCCGGACAGGGGCCCGACCTAGAGCAGTACTTC.

The V gene is TRBV13, the J gene TRBJ2-7, with 7 bases aligning to TRBD2. This CDR3 comprises 14 residues. Losses at the gene ends were 5 bases for V and 1 base for J; bases not matched to a gene: 5. Germline values: CDR1 PRHDT, CDR2 FYEKMQ (reference sequence). The CDR3 region has the DNA TGTGCCAGCAGCATGGGACTACCTTCCTACGAGCAGTACTTC. Encoded protein: CASSMGLPSYEQYF.

CDR3 protein: CACPGGGFGAFF. The CDR3 nucleotides read TGTGCCTGCCCCGGGGGGGGCTTTGGAGCTTTCTTT. This sequence joins TRBV30 and TRBJ1-1, with D maybe TRBD1 (6 bases). The CDR3 totals 12 residues. Germline V CDR1 and CDR2: GTSNPN, SVGIG (reference sequence). V lost 6 bases and J 10 bases, leaving 18 bases between the germline ends. Based on the CDR3 plus reference TRBV30 and TRBJ1-1, the full variable domain is SQTIHQWPATLVQPVGSPLSLECTVEGTSNPNLYWYRQAAGRGLQLLFYSVGIGQISSEVPQNLSASRPQDRQFILSSKKLLLSDSGFYLCACPGGGFGAFFGQGTRLTVV.

The V gene is TRBV15, the J gene TRBJ2-2; maybe TRBD2 (6 bases). CDR1 and CDR2 (germline): LNHNV, YYDKDF (reference sequence). This CDR3 is built from 16 residues. Trimming shortened V by 3 bases and J by 0 bases, and 11 bases separated the two germline ends. The CDR3 bases are TGTGCCACCAGCAGGGCCGGGACTTCGAACACCGGGGAGCTGTTTTTT. Translation: CATSRAGTSNTGELFF.

This clone was recorded once. The chain uses TRBV5-6 and TRBJ2-5, with D perhaps TRBD1 (6 bases). There are 16 residues in the CDR3. CDR1 and CDR2 from the germline V gene are SGHDT and YYEEEE. Trimming removed 5 bases at V and 4 bases at J, with 21 bases between. The CDR3 protein is CASSYMDRVSLETQYF. Written as DNA, the CDR3 is TGTGCCAGCAGTTATATGGACAGAGTATCACTAGAGACCCAGTACTTC.

The rearrangement links TRBV14 to TRBJ2-7; TRBD2 matches at 9 bases. With V trimmed by 6 bases and J by 9 bases, 9 bases remained unmatched. This CDR3 contains 13 residues. Germline CDR1 reads SGHDN; CDR2 reads FVKESK. The CDR3 sequence is CASSLGLASMQYF. CDR3 DNA sequence: TGTGCCAGCAGTCTAGGACTAGCGTCGATGCAGTACTTC.

V usage is TRBV6-1 and J usage is TRBJ2-1; TRBD2 matches at 8 bases. Germline V gene data show CDR1 as MNHNS and CDR2 as SASEGT. This CDR3 spans 15 amino acids. V lost 5 bases to trimming and J lost 2 bases; unmatched junction nucleotides: 5. CDR3 residues: CASSSSGGAYNEQFF. For the CDR3, the DNA is TGTGCCAGCAGTTCGAGCGGGGGCGCCTACAATGAGCAGTTCTTC.